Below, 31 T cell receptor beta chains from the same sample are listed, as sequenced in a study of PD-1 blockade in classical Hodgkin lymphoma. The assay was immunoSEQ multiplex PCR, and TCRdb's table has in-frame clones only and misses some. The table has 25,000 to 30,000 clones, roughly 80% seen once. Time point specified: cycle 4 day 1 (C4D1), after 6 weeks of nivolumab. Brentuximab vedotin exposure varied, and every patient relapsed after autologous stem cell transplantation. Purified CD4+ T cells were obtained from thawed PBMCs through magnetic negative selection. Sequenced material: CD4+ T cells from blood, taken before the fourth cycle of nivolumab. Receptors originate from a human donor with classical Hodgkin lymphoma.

In DNA form, the CDR3 reads TGCGCCAGCAGCTTGGCCCTAGCCCTGAACAATGAGCAGTTCTTC. Its protein is CASSLALALNNEQFF. The chain combines TRBV5-1 with TRBJ2-1, with D tentatively TRBD2 (5 bases). V lost 0 bases to trimming and J lost 5 bases, with 12 bases between them. The V gene's germline CDR1 is SGHRS and CDR2 YFSETQ. The CDR3 has 15 amino acids.

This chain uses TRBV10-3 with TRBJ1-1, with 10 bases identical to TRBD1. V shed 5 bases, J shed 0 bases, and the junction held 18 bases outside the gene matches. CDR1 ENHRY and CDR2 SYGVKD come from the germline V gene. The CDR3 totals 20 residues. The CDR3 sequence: CAISQRQGATFLSMNTEAFF. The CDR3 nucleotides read TGTGCCATCAGTCAACGACAGGGGGCGACTTTCTTGAGCATGAACACTGAAGCTTTCTTT.

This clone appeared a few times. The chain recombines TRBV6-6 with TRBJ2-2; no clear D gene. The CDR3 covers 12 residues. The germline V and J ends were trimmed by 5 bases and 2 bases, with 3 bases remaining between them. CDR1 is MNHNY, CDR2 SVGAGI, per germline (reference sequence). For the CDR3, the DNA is TGTGCCAGCAGTATTAACACCGGGGAGCTGTTTTTT. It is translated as CASSINTGELFF.

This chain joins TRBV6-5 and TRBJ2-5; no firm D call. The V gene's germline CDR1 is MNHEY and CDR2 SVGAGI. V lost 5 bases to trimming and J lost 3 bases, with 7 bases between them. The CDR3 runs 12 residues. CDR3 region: CASSPSKETQYF. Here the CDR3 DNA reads TGTGCCAGCAGTCCATCCAAAGAGACCCAGTACTTC.

Here the CDR3 DNA reads TGTGCCAGCAGCCCGACATATGCCGATACGCAGTATTTT. As protein: CASSPTYADTQYF. The J gene is TRBJ2-3, the V gene TRBV11-2; no reliable D call. The germline gives CDR1 SGHAT, CDR2 FQNNGV. Trimming took 5 bases from V and 6 from J, leaving 12 bases between them. The CDR3 extends over 13 amino acids.

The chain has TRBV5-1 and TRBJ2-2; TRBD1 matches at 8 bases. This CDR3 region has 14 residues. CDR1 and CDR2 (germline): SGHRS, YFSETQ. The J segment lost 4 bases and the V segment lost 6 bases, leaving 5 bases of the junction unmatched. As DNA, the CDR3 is TGCGCCAGCATGTCGACAGGGGTCACCGGGGAGCTGTTTTTT. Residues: CASMSTGVTGELFF.

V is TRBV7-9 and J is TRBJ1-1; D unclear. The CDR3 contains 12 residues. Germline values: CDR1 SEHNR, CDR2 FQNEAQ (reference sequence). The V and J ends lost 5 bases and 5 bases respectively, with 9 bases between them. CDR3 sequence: CASSLRETEAFF. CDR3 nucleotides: TGTGCCAGCAGCCTCCGGGAGACTGAAGCTTTCTTT.

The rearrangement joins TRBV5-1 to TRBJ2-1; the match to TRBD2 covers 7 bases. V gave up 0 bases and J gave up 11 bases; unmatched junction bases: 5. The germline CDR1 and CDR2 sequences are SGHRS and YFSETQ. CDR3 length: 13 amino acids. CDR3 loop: CASSLVPGTKQFF. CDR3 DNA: TGCGCCAGCAGCTTGGTTCCGGGGACTAAGCAGTTCTTC.

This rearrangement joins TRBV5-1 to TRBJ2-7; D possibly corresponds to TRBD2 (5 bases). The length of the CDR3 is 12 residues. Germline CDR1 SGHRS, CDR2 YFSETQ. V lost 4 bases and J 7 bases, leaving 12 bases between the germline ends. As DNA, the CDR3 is TGCGCCAGCAGCCCCGAGGGTCGAGAGCAGTACTTC. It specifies CASSPEGREQYF.

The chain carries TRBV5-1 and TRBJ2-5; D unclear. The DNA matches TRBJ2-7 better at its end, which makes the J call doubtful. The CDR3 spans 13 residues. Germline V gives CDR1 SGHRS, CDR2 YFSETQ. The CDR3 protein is CASSLPELYEQYF. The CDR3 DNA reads TGCGCCAGCAGCTTGCCGGAACTCTACGAGCAGTACTTC.

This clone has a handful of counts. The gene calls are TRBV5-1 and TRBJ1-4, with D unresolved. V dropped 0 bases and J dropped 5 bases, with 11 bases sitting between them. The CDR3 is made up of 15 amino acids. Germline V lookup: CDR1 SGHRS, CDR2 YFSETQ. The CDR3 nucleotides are TGCGCCAGCAGCTTGGAAGGGCAGCGAAATGAAAAACTGTTTTTT. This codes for CASSLEGQRNEKLFF.

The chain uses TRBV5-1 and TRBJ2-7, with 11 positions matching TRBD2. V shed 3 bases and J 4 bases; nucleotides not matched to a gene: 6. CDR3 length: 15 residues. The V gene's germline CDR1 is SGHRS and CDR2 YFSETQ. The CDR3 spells CASSSGLAGGYEQYF. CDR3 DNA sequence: TGCGCCAGCAGCTCGGGCCTAGCGGGGGGTTACGAGCAGTACTTC.

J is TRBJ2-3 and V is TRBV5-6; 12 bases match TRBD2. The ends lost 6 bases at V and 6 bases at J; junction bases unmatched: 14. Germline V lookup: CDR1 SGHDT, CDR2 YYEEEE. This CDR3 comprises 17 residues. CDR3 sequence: CASTDLRLAGVYDTQYF. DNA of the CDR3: TGTGCCAGCACCGACCTTCGACTAGCGGGGGTTTATGATACGCAGTATTTT.

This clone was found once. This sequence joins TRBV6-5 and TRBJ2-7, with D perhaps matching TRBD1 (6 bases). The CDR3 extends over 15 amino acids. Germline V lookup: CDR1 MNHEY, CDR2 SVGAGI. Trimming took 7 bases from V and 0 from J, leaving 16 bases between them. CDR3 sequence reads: CASTGRQASSYEQYF. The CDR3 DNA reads TGTGCCAGCACGGGGCGACAGGCGAGCTCCTACGAGCAGTACTTC.

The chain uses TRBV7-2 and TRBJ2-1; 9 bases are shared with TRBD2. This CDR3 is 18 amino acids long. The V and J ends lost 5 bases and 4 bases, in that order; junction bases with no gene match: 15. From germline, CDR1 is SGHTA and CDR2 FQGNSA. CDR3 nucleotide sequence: TGTGCCAGCAGCCGAGCCCCCGACCTGAGCGGGAGGTACAATGAGCAGTTCTTC. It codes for CASSRAPDLSGRYNEQFF.

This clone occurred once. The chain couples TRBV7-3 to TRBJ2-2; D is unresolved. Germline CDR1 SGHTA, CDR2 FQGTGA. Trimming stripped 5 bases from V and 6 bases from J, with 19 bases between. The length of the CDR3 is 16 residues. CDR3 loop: CASSPPQMENPGELFF. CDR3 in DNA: TGTGCCAGCAGCCCCCCGCAGATGGAAAACCCCGGGGAGCTGTTTTTT.

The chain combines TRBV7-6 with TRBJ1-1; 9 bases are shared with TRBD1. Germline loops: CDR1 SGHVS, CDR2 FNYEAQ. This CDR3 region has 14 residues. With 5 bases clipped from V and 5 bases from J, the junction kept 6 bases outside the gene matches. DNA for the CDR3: TGTGCCAGCAGCGCCTCGACAGGGGGAACTGAAGCTTTCTTT. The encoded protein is CASSASTGGTEAFF.

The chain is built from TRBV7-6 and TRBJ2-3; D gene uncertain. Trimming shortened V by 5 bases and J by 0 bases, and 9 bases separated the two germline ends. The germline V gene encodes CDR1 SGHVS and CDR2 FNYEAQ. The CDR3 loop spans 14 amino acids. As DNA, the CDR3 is TGTGCCAGCAGCCTTGTTGTGAGCACAGATACGCAGTATTTT. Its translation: CASSLVVSTDTQYF.

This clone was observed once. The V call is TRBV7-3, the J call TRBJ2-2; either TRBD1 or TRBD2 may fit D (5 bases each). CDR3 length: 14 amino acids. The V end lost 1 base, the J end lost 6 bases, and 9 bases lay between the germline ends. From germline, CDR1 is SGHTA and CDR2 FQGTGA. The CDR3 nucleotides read TGTGCCAGCAGCTTAAATCGGGGCTCCGGGGAGCTGTTTTTT. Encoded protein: CASSLNRGSGELFF.

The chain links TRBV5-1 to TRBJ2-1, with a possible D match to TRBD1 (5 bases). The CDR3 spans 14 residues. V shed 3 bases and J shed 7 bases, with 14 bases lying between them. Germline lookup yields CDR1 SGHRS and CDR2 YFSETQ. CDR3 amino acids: CASSSLGLLNEQFF. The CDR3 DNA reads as TGCGCCAGCAGCTCCTTGGGGCTCCTTAATGAGCAGTTCTTC.

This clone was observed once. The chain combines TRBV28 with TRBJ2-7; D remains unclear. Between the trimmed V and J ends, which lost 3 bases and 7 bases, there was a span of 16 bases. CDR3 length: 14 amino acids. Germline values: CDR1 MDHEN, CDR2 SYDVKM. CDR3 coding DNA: TGTGCCAGCAGTTTCCCCCGGAAATGGCCGGAGCAGTACTTC. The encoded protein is CASSFPRKWPEQYF.

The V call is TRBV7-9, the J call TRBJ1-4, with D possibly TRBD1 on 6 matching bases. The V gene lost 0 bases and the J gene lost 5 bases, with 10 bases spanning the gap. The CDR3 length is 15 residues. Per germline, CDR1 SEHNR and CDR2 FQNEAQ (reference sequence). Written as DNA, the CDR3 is TGTGCCAGCAGCTTAGCGGGGGGGCCAAATGAAAAACTGTTTTTT. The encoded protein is CASSLAGGPNEKLFF.

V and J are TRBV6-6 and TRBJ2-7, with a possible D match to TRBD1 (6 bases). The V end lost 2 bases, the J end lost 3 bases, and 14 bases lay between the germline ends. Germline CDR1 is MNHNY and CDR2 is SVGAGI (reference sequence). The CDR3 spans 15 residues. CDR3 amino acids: CASSYGGQRFYEQYF. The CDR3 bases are TGTGCCAGCAGTTACGGAGGACAGAGGTTCTACGAGCAGTACTTC.

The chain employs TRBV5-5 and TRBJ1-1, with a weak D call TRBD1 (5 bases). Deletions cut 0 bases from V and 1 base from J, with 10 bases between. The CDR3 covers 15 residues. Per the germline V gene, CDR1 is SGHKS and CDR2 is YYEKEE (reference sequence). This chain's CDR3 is CASSLAPTENTEAFF. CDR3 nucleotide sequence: TGTGCCAGCAGCTTGGCCCCGACAGAGAACACTGAAGCTTTCTTT.

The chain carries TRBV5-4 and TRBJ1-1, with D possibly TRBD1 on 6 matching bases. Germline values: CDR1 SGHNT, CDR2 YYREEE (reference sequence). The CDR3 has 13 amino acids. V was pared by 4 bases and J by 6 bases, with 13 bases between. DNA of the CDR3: TGTGCCAGCAGCGTGGGGGCGCTTCCTGAAGCTTTCTTT. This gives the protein CASSVGALPEAFF.

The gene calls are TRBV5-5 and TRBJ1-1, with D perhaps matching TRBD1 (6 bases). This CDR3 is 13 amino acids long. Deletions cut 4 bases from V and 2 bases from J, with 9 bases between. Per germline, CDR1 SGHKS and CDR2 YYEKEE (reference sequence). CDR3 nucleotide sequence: TGTGCCAGCAGCCTACAGGGTAACACTGAAGCTTTCTTT. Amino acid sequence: CASSLQGNTEAFF.

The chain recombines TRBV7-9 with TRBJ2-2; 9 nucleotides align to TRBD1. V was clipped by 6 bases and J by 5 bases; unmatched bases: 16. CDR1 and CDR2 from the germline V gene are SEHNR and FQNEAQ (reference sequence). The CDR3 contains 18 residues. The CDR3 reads CASSSPSGTGSGTGELFF. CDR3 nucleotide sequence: TGTGCCAGCAGTTCCCCCTCCGGGACAGGGTCGGGGACCGGGGAGCTGTTTTTT.

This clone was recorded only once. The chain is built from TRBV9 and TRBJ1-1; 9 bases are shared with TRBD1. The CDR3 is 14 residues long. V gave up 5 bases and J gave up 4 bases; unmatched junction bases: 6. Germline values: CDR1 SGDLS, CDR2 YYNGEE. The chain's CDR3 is CASRETGGSTEAFF. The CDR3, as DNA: TGTGCCAGCAGGGAGACAGGGGGTAGCACTGAAGCTTTCTTT.

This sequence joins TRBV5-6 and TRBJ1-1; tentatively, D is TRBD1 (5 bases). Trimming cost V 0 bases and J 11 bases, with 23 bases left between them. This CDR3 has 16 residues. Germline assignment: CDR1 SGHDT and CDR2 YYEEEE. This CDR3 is CASSLVGAGTSVRAFF. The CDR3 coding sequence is TGTGCCAGCAGCTTGGTCGGGGCCGGGACCTCCGTACGGGCTTTCTTT.

The CDR3: CASSEGSLSTDTQYF. In DNA form, the CDR3 reads TGCGCCAGCAGTGAGGGCAGCTTGAGCACAGATACGCAGTATTTT. The V gene is TRBV10-1, the J gene TRBJ2-3; no clear D. The CDR3 extends over 15 amino acids. The ends were cut back, 2 bases at V and 0 bases at J, with 9 bases in the middle. Germline-derived CDR1 and CDR2 are WNHNN and SYGVQD (reference sequence).

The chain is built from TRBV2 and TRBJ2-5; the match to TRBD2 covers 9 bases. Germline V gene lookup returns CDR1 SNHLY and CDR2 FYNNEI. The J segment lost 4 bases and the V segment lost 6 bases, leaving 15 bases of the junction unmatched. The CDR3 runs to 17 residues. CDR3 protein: CASSPGVLAGLSETQYF. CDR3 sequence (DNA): TGTGCCAGCAGCCCCGGGGTTCTAGCGGGGCTTTCAGAGACCCAGTACTTC. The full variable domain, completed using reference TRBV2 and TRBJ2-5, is EPEVTQTPSHQVTQMGQEVILRCVPISNHLYFYWYRQILGQKVEFLVSFYNNEISEKSEIFDDQFSVERPDGSNFTLKIRSTKLEDSAMYFCASSPGVLAGLSETQYFGPGTRLLVL.